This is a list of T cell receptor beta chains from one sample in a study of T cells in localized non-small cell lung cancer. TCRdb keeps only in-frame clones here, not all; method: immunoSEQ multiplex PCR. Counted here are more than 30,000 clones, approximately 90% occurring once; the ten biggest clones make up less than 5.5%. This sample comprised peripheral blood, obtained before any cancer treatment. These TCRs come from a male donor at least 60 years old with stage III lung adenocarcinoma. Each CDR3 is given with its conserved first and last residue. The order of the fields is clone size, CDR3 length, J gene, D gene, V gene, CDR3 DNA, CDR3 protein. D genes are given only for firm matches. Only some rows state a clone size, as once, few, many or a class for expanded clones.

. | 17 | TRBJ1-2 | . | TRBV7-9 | TGTGCCAGCAGCATACGGTCCGGGTGGAAGGCACTATATGGCTACACCTTC | CASSIRSGWKALYGYTF
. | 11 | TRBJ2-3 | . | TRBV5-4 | TGTGCCAGCAGCTTTGTAGATACGCAGTATTTT | CASSFVDTQYF
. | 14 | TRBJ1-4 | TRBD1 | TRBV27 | TGTGCCAGCAGTTACAGGGGGCCGGGTGAAAAACTGTTTTTT | CASSYRGPGEKLFF
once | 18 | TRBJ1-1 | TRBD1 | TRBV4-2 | TGTGCCAGCAGCCAAAAGACTCGGGGACAGGGTATGGGCACTGAAGCTTTCTTT | CASSQKTRGQGMGTEAFF
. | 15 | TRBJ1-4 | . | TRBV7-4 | TGTGCCAGCATTCTCGACAGAGCCCGTTTTAGAAAACTGTTTTTT | CASILDRARFRKLFF
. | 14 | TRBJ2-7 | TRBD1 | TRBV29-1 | TGCAGCGTCTCCCAGGGGACAGGGCGATACGAGCAGTACTTC | CSVSQGTGRYEQYF
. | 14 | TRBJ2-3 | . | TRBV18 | TGTGCCAGCTCACCACCCGGACAGTCAGATACGCAGTATTTT | CASSPPGQSDTQYF
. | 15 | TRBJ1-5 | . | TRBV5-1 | TGCGCCAGCAGCTTGGCCGCGGGAAGCAATCAGCCCCAGCATTTT | CASSLAAGSNQPQHF
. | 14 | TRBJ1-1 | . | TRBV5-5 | TGTGCCAGCAGCTTAGGGGGGGTTGACACTGAAGCTTTCTTT | CASSLGGVDTEAFF
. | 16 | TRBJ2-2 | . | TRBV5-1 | TGCGCCAGCAGCTTGGTACCTGGGACGAACACCGGGGAGCTGTTTTTT | CASSLVPGTNTGELFF
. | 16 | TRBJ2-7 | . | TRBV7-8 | TGTGCCAGCAGCTTAGTATTTGGGGTGGCTAGCAACGAGCAGTACTTC | CASSLVFGVASNEQYF
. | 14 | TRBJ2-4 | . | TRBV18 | TGTGCCAGCTCACCACTGGTCGGCAAAAACATTCAGTACTTC | CASSPLVGKNIQYF
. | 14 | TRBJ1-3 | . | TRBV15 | TGTGCCACCAGCCTCCCTGGACCTGGAAACACCATATATTTT | CATSLPGPGNTIYF
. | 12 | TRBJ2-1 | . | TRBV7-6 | TGTGCCAGCAGCTTAATCGGGAATGAGCAGTTCTTC | CASSLIGNEQFF
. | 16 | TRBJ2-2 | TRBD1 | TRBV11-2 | TGTGCCAGCAGCCAGACCCGGACAGGTACGGCCGGGGAGCTGTTTTTT | CASSQTRTGTAGELFF
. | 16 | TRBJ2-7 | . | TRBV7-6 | TGTGCCAGCAGCCCCGAGCGGAGCTTCGCCCCCTACGAGCAGTACTTC | CASSPERSFAPYEQYF
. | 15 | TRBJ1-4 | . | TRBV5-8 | TGTGACAGCAGCCTAGGGGCGAGTAGTAATGAAAAACTGTTTTTT | CDSSLGASSNEKLFF
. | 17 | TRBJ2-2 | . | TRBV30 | TGTGCCTGGAGGAGCAAAGGCATAACAGTGAAAACCGGGGAGCTGTTTTTT | CAWRSKGITVKTGELFF